This T cell receptor beta chain was obtained from a study of control samples from healthy donors and cancer patients. TCRdb keeps only in-frame clones here, not all; method: immunoSEQ multiplex PCR. The sample's table shows some 180,000 clones. Germline-derived CDR1 and CDR2 are SGHTA and FQGNSA. This CDR3 is built from 13 residues. The germline V and J ends were trimmed by 1 base and 10 bases, with 13 bases remaining between them. Material for sequencing was blood. The V gene is TRBV7-2, the J gene TRBJ1-1; D unclear. The TCR comes from a woman aged 30 to 39 in good health. CDR3 residues: CASSLDTAETAFF. The CDR3 DNA reads TGTGCCAGCAGCTTAGACACCGCGGAGACAGCTTTCTTT.